Listed below are T cell receptor beta chains from one sample, sequenced in a study of T cells in Graves' hyperthyroidism and ophthalmopathy. Via MiXCR, TCRdb re-called the multiplex PCR reads, giving one row per CDR3 protein. In the table there are around 350,000 distinct CDR3 sequences, roughly 15% of which are singletons. The sequencing input was blood. These receptors were collected from a woman aged 25 to 39 with Graves' hyperthyroidism that later progressed to Graves' ophthalmopathy. Each CDR3 is given with its conserved first and last residue. The D gene is left open where the match is weak. Rows may omit the clone size; those that give it use once, few, many or a size class.

j_call | d_call | v_call | clone_size | cdr3_length | cdr3_nt | cdr3_aa
TRBJ2-1 | TRBD1 | TRBV20-1 | few | 19 | TGCAGTGCTAGACACCGGGACAGGGGTTTCCTAAGCTCCTACAATGAGCAGTTCTTC | CSARHRDRGFLSSYNEQFF
TRBJ2-7 | TRBD2 | TRBV6-1 | NA | 15 | TGTGCCAGCAGTGAGCCGGGACTAGCGATTGACGAGCAGTACTTC | CASSEPGLAIDEQYF
TRBJ2-5 | NA | TRBV28 | many | 12 | TGTGCCAGCATTTCCAACCAAGAGACCCAGTACTTC | CASISNQETQYF
TRBJ1-5 | NA | TRBV19 | few | 17 | TGTGCCAGTAGCAGAGTCGGGGGTCGGAATAGCAATCAGCCCCAGCATTTT | CASSRVGGRNSNQPQHF
TRBJ1-1 | NA | TRBV7-9 | NA | 12 | TGTGCCAGCAGCGCCGGGGATGGAAGGGCTTTCTTT | CASSAGDGRAFF
TRBJ1-1 | NA | TRBV30 | many | 15 | TGTGCCTGGAGTGCACTACACAACTTGAACACTGAAGCTTTCTTT | CAWSALHNLNTEAFF
TRBJ1-3 | NA | TRBV28 | NA | 16 | TGTGCCAGCAGTCCTGTCTTCGGGGCAGTCGGAAACACCATATATTTT | CASSPVFGAVGNTIYF
TRBJ1-2 | NA | TRBV6-5 | many | 14 | TGTGCCAGCAGTTACGGCGGACGTTCAAGTGGCTACACCTTC | CASSYGGRSSGYTF
TRBJ2-3 | NA | TRBV2 | NA | 13 | TGTGCCACCCGAGCCGGGGTGGAAGATACGCAGTATTTT | CATRAGVEDTQYF
TRBJ1-2 | NA | TRBV2 | many | 13 | TGTGCCAGCATCGGGGGAGCTAACTATGGCTACACCTTC | CASIGGANYGYTF
TRBJ2-1 | NA | TRBV10-3 | NA | 13 | TGTGCCATCAGTGTGCTAGAATTGGTTGAGCAGTTCTTC | CAISVLELVEQFF
TRBJ1-5 | NA | TRBV6-1 | many | 14 | TGTGCCAGCAGTGAAGACCGGGGATTGCGGCCCCAGCATTTT | CASSEDRGLRPQHF
TRBJ1-6 | NA | TRBV27 | many | 11 | TGTGCCAGCATGTCGCTTCCACCCCTCCACTTT | CASMSLPPLHF
TRBJ1-4 | NA | TRBV20-1 | NA | 14 | TGCAGTGCTAGAGATATGGGGGGGAGCGAAAAACTGTTTTTT | CSARDMGGSEKLFF
TRBJ2-2 | TRBD1 | TRBV11-2 | many | 15 | TGTGCCAGCAGCCAGACAGGGGCGGACACCGGGGAGCTGTTTTTT | CASSQTGADTGELFF
TRBJ2-5 | NA | TRBV7-6 | many | 16 | TGTGCCAGCAGCTTAGGGTTTAGAGGCAGCCAAGAGACCCAGTACTTC | CASSLGFRGSQETQYF
TRBJ2-1 | TRBD2 | TRBV19 | many | 17 | TGTGCCAGTAGTACACCCGACGTGGTAGCGGGAGGGCCACAGCAGTTCTTC | CASSTPDVVAGGPQQFF
TRBJ2-3 | TRBD2 | TRBV25-1 | many | 16 | TGTGCCAGCAGCGAAGGACTAGCGGGAAACACAGATACGCAGTATTTT | CASSEGLAGNTDTQYF
TRBJ2-3 | TRBD2 | TRBV20-1 | many | 18 | TGCAGTGCTAGTTATGCGGGGGAGGTTGGGGGTACCACAGATACGCAGTATTTT | CSASYAGEVGGTTDTQYF
TRBJ2-7 | NA | TRBV28 | few | 14 | TGTGCCAGCAGTTTAACCAATAAAGCCTACGAGCAGTACTTC | CASSLTNKAYEQYF
TRBJ2-3 | NA | TRBV30 | many | 11 | TGTGCCTGGAGTGCCGCAGATACGCAGTATTTT | CAWSAADTQYF
TRBJ2-7 | TRBD2 | TRBV28 | many | 19 | TGTGCCAGCAGCGACTTCGGAGCCCAGCGGGGATGGTTCACGTACGAGCAGTACTTC | CASSDFGAQRGWFTYEQYF
TRBJ2-1 | TRBD2 | TRBV6-1 | few | 15 | TGTGCCAGCAGTGAAAACGCGGGACTAGCAGCCGAGCAGTTCTTC | CASSENAGLAAEQFF
TRBJ1-1 | TRBD1 | TRBV7-9 | NA | 16 | TGTGCCAGCAGCCACGTACCGGGACAGGGACCCACTGAAGCTTTCTTT | CASSHVPGQGPTEAFF
TRBJ2-7 | TRBD2 | TRBV20-1 | many | 17 | TGCAGTGCTTCTGGGGCCGGGACTAGCGGGTCCACCTACGAGCAGTACTTC | CSASGAGTSGSTYEQYF
TRBJ1-5 | NA | TRBV2 | NA | 15 | TGTGCCAGCTCAGGCCCAGGGATTGCGTGGCAGCCCCAGCATTTT | CASSGPGIAWQPQHF
TRBJ1-5 | NA | TRBV20-1 | few | 17 | TGCAGTGCTAGAGACTGGGGGGACATAGATAGCAATCAGCCCCAGCATTTT | CSARDWGDIDSNQPQHF
TRBJ2-5 | NA | TRBV15 | few | 13 | TGTGCCACCAGCAGAGATCAGCAAGAGACCCAGTACTTC | CATSRDQQETQYF
TRBJ2-5 | TRBD1 | TRBV28 | NA | 14 | TGTGCCAGCGCGAGACCCGGGACAGGGGGCGAAGAGTACTTC | CASARPGTGGEEYF
TRBJ2-7 | NA | TRBV27 | NA | 13 | TGTGCCAGCAGTTTCAAGGAATCCTACGAGCAGTACTTC | CASSFKESYEQYF
TRBJ2-7 | NA | TRBV6-1 | many | 14 | TGTGCCAGCAGTGAAGCGACGTGGCAGCCCGAGCAGTACTTC | CASSEATWQPEQYF
TRBJ2-2 | NA | TRBV24-1 | many | 15 | TGTGCCACCAGTGATCAAGGCCCCTCAGGGGGGGAGCTGTTTTTT | CATSDQGPSGGELFF
TRBJ2-1 | TRBD1 | TRBV20-1 | many | 15 | TGCAGTGCTAGAGATCTGGGACAGGGATACAATGAGCAGTTCTTC | CSARDLGQGYNEQFF
TRBJ1-1 | TRBD1 | TRBV7-9 | many | 16 | TGTGCCAGCAGCTTTGACAGGGTCCTTCCCGACACTGAAGCTTTCTTT | CASSFDRVLPDTEAFF
TRBJ2-1 | NA | TRBV20-1 | many | 15 | TGCAGTGCTAGAGATCCCCTACAGTTATCGAATGAGCAGTTCTTC | CSARDPLQLSNEQFF
TRBJ2-1 | TRBD2 | TRBV7-8 | many | 16 | TGTGCCAGCAGCTTAACTATAGCGGGAGAGCAAAATGAGCAGTTCTTC | CASSLTIAGEQNEQFF
TRBJ2-3 | TRBD2 | TRBV3-1 | many | 14 | TGTGCCAGCAGCCGGACTAGCGGGGGCTCCGGGCAGTATTTT | CASSRTSGGSGQYF